This entry lists 12 T cell receptor beta chains sequenced from one sample in a study of monozygotic twins with inflammatory bowel disease (dated by TCRdb to between 2019 and 2020). Library preparation employed 5' RACE. Sequenced on an Illumina HiSeq 2500. After reprocessing by TCRdb, each CDR3 protein sequence is one entry, and no DNA is given. This sample's table carries approximately 150,000 distinct CDR3 sequences. 2% to 3% of the sample lies in the top ten. Sequenced sample: blood. The receptors originated from a human donor with ulcerative colitis or Crohn's disease, or a healthy co-twin of an affected twin (not recorded which).

The chain combines TRBV7-2 with TRBJ2-7; TCRdb's D call, TRBD2, is unchecked because there is no DNA. This CDR3 contains 14 residues. The germline gives CDR1 SGHTA, CDR2 FQGNSA. CDR3 in amino acids: CASSPRLGGGSFPF.

This chain links TRBV4-1 with TRBJ1-4. The CDR3 covers 16 residues. Germline V CDR1 and CDR2: MGHRA, YSYEKL. CDR3 residues: CASSQELGPAKKKLFF.

The V gene is TRBV24-1, the J gene TRBJ2-1; TCRdb's assignment of TRBD2 cannot be checked, as there is no DNA. CDR1 and CDR2 (germline): KGHDR, SFDVKD. The CDR3 runs to 17 residues. This chain's CDR3 is CATSAGLAPSSYNEQFF.

V gene TRBV19 combines with J gene TRBJ2-1; TCRdb's D gene call, TRBD1, goes unchecked for lack of DNA. The length of the CDR3 is 15 residues. Per germline, CDR1 LNHDA and CDR2 SQIVND (reference sequence). The CDR3 protein is CASSPEGQGDNEQFF.

This chain joins TRBV12-3 or TRBV12-4 and TRBJ2-4; TCRdb indicates TRBD1, and absent DNA this call remains unverified. This CDR3 is 16 amino acids long. The CDR3 sequence is CASTFHSGTGNNIQYF.

This chain connects TRBV18 to TRBJ1-2. The CDR3 is 16 residues long. Germline V gene lookup returns CDR1 KGHSH and CDR2 LQKENI. CDR3 protein: CASSPPGAATNYGYTF.

This chain's CDR3 is CASSLAGQGNTEAFF. The chain recombines TRBV5-6 with TRBJ1-1; TCRdb's D call, TRBD1, is unchecked because there is no DNA. Germline V lookup: CDR1 SGHDT, CDR2 YYEEEE. CDR3 length: 15 residues.

This rearrangement joins TRBV5-1 to TRBJ1-1; TCRdb's D call, TRBD1, is unchecked because there is no DNA. This CDR3 is 15 amino acids long. Per the germline V gene, CDR1 is SGHRS and CDR2 is YFSETQ. The CDR3 reads CASSTSGGLRTEAFF.

This chain links TRBV5-5 with TRBJ1-2; without DNA, the TCRdb call of TRBD1 cannot be checked. Germline CDR1 reads SGHKS; CDR2 reads YYEKEE (reference sequence). There are 15 residues in the CDR3. The CDR3 spells CASSLGRGPNYGYTF.

This chain uses TRBV12-3 or TRBV12-4 with TRBJ1-3; the TRBD1 assignment by TCRdb is unverifiable without DNA. The CDR3 consists of 17 residues. CDR3 protein: CASSSFGGHVSGNTIYF.

V gene TRBV19 combines with J gene TRBJ1-5. From germline, CDR1 is LNHDA and CDR2 SQIVND (reference sequence). This CDR3 region has 15 residues. CDR3 region: CASRVKGASNQPQHF.

This chain links TRBV28 with TRBJ1-4; TCRdb's D call of TRBD1 is untestable without DNA. This CDR3 has 14 amino acids. In germline, CDR1 is MDHEN, CDR2 SYDVKM. The CDR3: CASSLRQGYEKLFF.